The clone carrying this T cell receptor beta chain was counted only a few times. Described time point: late/post reinfection, 12 to 24 weeks after detection. The sorted cells went straight to TCR sequencing with no prior in vitro expansion. The sample is drawn from a study of memory CD8 T cells in hepatitis C reinfection. Libraries were prepared by immunoSEQ multiplex PCR; TCRdb keeps only in-frame clonotypes and omits some of them. The data show some 44,000 clones, roughly 89% seen once. CDR1 and CDR2 from the germline V gene are SEHNR and FQNEAQ (reference sequence). Germline trimming cut 1 base from V and 1 base from J; bases unmatched to any gene: 4. This CDR3 contains 16 residues.

The rearrangement links TRBV7-9 to TRBJ2-1, with TRBD1 identical over 7 bases. The sequence derives from a man aged 18-30 years with hepatitis C virus infection. Sequences were obtained from naive CD8+ T cells sorted from blood. The CDR3 sequence is CASSLEGTVSYNEQFF. The CDR3 coding sequence is TGTGCCAGCAGCTTAGAGGGGACAGTTTCCTACAATGAGCAGTTCTTC.